This T cell receptor (beta chain) was retrieved from a study of blood T cell repertoires in COVID-19 (TCRdb year 2020). About the full investigation: Samples covering the acute and convalescent phases of COVID-19 were provided by collaborators in the United States, Italy and Spain. The repertoires were released in a freely available public database meant as a resource for research on the immune response to SARS-CoV-2. The material from the prospective study consisted of cDNA or gDNA derived from T cells, B-cell-depleted T cells, or PBMCs. The samples were drawn from the first 160 participants of the ongoing ImmuneRACE study and from about 1,200 subjects provided by 6 global collaborators. The dataset comprised deeply sampled blood TCRbeta repertoires from subjects exposed to, actively infected with, or recovered from COVID-19. Where HLA class I and class II types were available, the types were taken from metadata supplied by the sample provider, not from assay-based typing. A de-identified subject ID, COVID-19 status, age in years and sex were almost always included in the sample metadata.

TCRbeta CDR3 regions were amplified from genomic DNA by means of the immunoSEQ Assay, a bias-controlled multiplex PCR. In the source study's methods: The number of nucleated cells in each sample was estimated from the amplification of reference gene primers within the assay. To quantify the absolute abundance of each unique TCRbeta CDR3 rearrangement, sequence reads were collapsed and filtered. For each sample, productive Simpson clonality was calculated as the square root of Simpson's diversity index across productive rearrangements. TCRdb carries this immuneACCESS record with in-frame sequences only. Its versions omit some clonotypes, under half of them owing to an unresolved V gene in the studies checked, with the rest unexplained. The DNA was the basis for D and trimming; V, J and clone size are from that table. The sample has fewer than 250,000 clones on record, around 82% of them singletons. The ten largest account for 4.7% of the sample.

Points on this clone: Its antigen has not been determined. No much larger clone is present one base from it, and per-base qualities are unavailable.

Trimming costs V 2 bases and J 5 bases, and their ends lie 13 bases apart. Per the germline V gene, SGDLS is the CDR1 and YYNGEE is the CDR2. Including the terminal cysteine and phenylalanine, the CDR3 comprises 14 residues. Only the CDR3 region is kept as DNA, spanning 42 bases read in frame from base 1. The collaborating institutions used their own protocols to collect whole blood in K2EDTA tubes. For TCRbeta analysis, collaborators shipped samples in one of three forms: frozen whole blood, isolated PBMCs, or DNA extracted from either of those sample types. Results and caveats for the whole study, not just this receptor: Clinical and demographic metadata were provided uncurated, with the amount varying by source and participant.

The source is a woman between 65 and 79 years old with acute or convalescent COVID-19. The rearranged chain carries TRBV9 and TRBJ1-1, with a tentative D gene TRBD1 over 6 matching bases. Material for sequencing was peripheral blood. The nucleotide sequence is TGTGCCAGCAGCGTGGCTCTTGGACAGACTGAAGCTTTCTTT. Translated, it gives CASSVALGQTEAFF.